This TCR beta chain was sequenced in a study of yellow fever vaccine responses in identical twins. Study-wide findings and caveats: Among the twins, the vaccine T cell response reportedly seemed partly convergent and partly personalized.

Using its own MiXCR run on the RT-PCR reads, TCRdb lists one record per CDR3 protein. Of approximately 33,000 distinct CDR3 sequences listed, 50% to 75% are singletons. This clonotype has a handful of counts. No antigen is known for it. The J segment lost 6 bases and the V segment lost 7 bases, leaving 16 bases of the junction unmatched. The CDR3 loop spans 17 amino acids. Germline assignment: CDR1 SNHLY and CDR2 FYNNEI. The receptor was derived from a woman aged 18 to 35 who received the yellow fever vaccine. This chain connects TRBV2 to TRBJ2-3; TRBD2 matches 10 bases. Sequencing used T cells from blood (PBMCs), unsorted or a sorted subset (not recorded which), obtained before or after yellow fever vaccination (not recorded which). The CDR3, as DNA: TGTGCCAGCATGATTTACGGACTAGCGGAACCCCCCGATACGCAGTATTTT. Protein product: CASMIYGLAEPPDTQYF.